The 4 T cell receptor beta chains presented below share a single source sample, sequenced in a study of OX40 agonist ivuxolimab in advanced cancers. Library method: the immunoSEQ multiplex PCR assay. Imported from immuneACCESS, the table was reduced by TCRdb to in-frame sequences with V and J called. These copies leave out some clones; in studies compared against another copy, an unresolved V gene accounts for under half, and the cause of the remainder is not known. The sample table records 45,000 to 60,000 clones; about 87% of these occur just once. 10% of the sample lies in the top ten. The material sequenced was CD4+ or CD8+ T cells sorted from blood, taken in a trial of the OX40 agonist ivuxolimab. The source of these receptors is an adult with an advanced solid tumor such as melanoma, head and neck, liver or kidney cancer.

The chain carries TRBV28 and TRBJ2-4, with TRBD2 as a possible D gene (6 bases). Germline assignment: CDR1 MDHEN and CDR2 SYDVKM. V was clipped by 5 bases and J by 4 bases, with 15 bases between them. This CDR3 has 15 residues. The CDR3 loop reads CASSGVGRTKNIQYF. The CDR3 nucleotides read TGTGCCAGCAGTGGGGTGGGGAGGACTAAAAACATTCAGTACTTC. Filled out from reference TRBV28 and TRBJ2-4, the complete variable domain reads DVKVTQSSRYLVKRTGEKVFLECVQDMDHENMFWYRQDPGLGLRLIYFSYDVKMKEKGDIPEGYSVSREKKERFSLILESASTNQTSMYLCASSGVGRTKNIQYFGAGTRLSVL.

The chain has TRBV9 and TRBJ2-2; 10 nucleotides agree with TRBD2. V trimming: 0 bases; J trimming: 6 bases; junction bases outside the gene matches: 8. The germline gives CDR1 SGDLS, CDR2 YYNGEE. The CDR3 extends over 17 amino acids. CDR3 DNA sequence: TGTGCCAGCAGCGTAGGGAGCGGGGGGGCCTCTGCCGGGGAGCTGTTTTTT. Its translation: CASSVGSGGASAGELFF.

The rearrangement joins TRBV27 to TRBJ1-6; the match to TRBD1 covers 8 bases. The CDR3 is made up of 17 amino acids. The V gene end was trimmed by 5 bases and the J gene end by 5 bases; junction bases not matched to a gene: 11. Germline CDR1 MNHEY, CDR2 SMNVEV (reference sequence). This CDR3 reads CASSPLRTGWHNSPLHF. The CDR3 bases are TGTGCCAGCAGTCCTCTCCGGACAGGGTGGCATAATTCACCCCTCCACTTT.

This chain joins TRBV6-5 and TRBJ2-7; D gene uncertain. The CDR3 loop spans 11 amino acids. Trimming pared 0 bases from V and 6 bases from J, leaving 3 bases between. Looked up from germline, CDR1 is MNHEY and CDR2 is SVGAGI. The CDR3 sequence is CASSYSTEQYF. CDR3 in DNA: TGTGCCAGCAGTTACTCTACCGAGCAGTACTTC.